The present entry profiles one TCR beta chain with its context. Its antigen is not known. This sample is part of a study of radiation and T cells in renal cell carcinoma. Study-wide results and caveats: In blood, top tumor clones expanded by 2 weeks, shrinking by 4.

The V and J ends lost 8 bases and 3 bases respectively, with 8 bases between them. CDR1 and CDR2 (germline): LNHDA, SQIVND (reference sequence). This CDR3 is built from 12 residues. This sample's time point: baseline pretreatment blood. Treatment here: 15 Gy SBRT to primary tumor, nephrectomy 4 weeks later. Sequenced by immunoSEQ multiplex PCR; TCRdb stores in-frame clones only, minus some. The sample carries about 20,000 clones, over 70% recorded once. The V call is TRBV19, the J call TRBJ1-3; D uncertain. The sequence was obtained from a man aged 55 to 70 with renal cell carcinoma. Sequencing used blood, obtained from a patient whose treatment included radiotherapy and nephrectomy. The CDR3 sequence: CASRGFGNTIYF. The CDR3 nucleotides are TGTGCCAGTCGGGGTTTTGGAAACACCATATATTTT.